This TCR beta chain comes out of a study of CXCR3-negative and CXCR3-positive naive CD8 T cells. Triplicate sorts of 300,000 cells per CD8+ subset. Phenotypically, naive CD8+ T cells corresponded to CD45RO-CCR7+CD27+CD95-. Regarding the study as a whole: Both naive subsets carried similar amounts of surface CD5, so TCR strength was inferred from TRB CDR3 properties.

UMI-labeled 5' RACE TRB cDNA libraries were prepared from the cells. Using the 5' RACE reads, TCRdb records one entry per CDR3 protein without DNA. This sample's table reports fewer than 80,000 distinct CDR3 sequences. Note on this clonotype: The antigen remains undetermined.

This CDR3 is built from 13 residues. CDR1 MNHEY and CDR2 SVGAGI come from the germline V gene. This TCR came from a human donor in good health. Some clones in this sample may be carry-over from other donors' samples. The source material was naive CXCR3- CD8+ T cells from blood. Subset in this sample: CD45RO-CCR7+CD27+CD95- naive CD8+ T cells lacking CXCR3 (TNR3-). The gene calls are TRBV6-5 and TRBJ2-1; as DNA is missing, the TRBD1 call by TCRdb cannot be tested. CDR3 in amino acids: CASSYDRVHEQFF.